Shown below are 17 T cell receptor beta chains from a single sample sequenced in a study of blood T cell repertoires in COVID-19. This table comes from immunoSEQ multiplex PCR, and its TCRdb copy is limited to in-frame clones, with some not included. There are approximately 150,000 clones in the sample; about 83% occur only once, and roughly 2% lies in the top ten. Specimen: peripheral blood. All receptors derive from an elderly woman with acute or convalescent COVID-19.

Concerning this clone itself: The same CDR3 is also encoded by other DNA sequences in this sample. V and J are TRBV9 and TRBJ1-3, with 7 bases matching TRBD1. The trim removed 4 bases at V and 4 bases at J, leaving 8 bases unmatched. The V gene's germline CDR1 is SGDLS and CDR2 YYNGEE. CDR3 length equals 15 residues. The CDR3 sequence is CASSPRTGGGNTIYF. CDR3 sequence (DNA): TGTGCCAGCAGCCCCCGGACAGGAGGGGGAAACACCATATATTTT. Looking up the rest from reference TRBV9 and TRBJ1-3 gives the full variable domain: DSGVTQTPKHLITATGQRVTLRCSPRSGDLSVYWYQQSLDQGLQFLIQYYNGEERAKGNILERFSAQQFPDLHSELNLSSLELGDSALYFCASSPRTGGGNTIYFGEGSWLTVV.

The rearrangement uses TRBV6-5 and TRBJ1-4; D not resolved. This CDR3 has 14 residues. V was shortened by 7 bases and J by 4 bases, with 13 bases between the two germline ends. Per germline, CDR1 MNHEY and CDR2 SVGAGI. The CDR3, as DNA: TGTGCCAGCACCAGATCGGGTTTTAATGAAAAACTGTTTTTT. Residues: CASTRSGFNEKLFF.

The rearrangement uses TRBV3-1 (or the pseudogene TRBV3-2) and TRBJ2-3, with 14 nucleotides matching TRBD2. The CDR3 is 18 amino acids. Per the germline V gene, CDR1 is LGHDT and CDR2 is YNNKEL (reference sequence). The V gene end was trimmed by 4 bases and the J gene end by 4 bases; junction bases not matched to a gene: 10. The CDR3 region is CASSRTKTSGREADTQYF. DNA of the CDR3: TGTGCCAGCAGCCGCACCAAGACTAGCGGGAGGGAAGCAGATACGCAGTATTTT.

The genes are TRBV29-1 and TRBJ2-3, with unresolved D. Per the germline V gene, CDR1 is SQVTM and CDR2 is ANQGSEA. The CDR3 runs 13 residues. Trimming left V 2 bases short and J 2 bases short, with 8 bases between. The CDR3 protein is CSVETQNTDTQYF. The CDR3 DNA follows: TGCAGCGTTGAAACGCAGAACACAGATACGCAGTATTTT.

The CDR3 DNA follows: TGTGCCAGCAGCTCGGGGGACAGGGTGAACACTGAAGCTTTCTTT. This gives the protein CASSSGDRVNTEAFF. The chain joins TRBV12-1 to TRBJ1-1; TRBD1 is the table's D call and was not checked against the DNA. TRBV12-1 is a listed pseudogene. CDR3 length equals 15 residues.

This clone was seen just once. The CDR3 nucleotides read TGTGCCAGCAGCCCCCCGGAGGGCGGGGGCAATGAGCAGTTCTTC. This encodes CASSPPEGGGNEQFF. The rearrangement links TRBV4-2 to TRBJ2-1; TRBD2 agrees at 7 bases. The ends lost 4 bases at V and 6 bases at J; junction bases unmatched: 9. Germline-derived CDR1 and CDR2 are LGHNA and YNFKEQ. The CDR3 has 15 amino acids.

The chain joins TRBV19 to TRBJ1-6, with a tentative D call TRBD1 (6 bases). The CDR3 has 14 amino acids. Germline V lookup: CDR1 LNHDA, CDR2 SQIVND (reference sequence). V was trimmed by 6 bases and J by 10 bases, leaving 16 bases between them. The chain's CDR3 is CASSRGSPESPLHF. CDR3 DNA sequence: TGTGCCAGTAGCAGGGGCAGTCCCGAGTCACCCCTCCACTTT.

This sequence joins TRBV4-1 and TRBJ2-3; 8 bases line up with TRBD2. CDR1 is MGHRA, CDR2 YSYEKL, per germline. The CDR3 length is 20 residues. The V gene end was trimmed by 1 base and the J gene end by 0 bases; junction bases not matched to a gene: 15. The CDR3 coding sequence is TGCGCCAGCAGCCAAGTGAGTTTCGGCGGGAGGTCCTATAGCACAGATACGCAGTATTTT. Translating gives CASSQVSFGGRSYSTDTQYF.

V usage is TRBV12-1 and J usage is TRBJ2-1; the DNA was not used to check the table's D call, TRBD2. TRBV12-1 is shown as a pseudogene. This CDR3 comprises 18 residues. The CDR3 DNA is TGTGCCAGCAGCTTTGACCCTTCTCCGGGAAGCTCCTACAATGAGCAGTTCTTC. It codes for CASSFDPSPGSSYNEQFF.

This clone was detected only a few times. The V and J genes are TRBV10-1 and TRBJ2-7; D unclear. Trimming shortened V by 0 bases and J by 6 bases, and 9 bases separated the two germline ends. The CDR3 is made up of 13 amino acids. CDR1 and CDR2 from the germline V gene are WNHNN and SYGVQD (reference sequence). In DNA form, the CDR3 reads TGCGCCAGCAGTGAGTCCCCCCCGGGCGAGCAGTACTTC. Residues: CASSESPPGEQYF.

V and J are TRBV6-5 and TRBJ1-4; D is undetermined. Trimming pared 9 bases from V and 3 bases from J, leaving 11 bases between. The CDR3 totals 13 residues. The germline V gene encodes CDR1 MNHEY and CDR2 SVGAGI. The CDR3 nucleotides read TGTGCCAGTAAACGGGGTCCTAATGAAAAACTGTTTTTT. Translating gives CASKRGPNEKLFF.

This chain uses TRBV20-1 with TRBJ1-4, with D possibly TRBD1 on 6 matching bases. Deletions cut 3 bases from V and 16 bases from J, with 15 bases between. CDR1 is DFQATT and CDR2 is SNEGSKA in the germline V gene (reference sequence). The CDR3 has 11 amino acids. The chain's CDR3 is CSASNQQGAFF. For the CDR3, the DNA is TGCAGTGCTAGTAACCAACAGGGTGCGTTTTTT.

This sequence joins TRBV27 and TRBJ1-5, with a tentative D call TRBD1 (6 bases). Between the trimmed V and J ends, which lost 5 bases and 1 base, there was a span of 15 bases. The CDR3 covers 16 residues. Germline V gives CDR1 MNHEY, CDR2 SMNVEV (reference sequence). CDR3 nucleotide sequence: TGTGCCAGCAGTCCCAGCCAAGGACAGAGCAATCAGCCCCAGCATTTT. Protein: CASSPSQGQSNQPQHF.

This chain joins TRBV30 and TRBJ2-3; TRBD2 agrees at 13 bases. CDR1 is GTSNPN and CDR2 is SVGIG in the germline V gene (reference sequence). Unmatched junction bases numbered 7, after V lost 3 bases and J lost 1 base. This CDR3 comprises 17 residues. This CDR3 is CAWRMGGLAGRTDTQYF. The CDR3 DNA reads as TGTGCCTGGAGGATGGGGGGACTAGCGGGACGCACAGATACGCAGTATTTT.

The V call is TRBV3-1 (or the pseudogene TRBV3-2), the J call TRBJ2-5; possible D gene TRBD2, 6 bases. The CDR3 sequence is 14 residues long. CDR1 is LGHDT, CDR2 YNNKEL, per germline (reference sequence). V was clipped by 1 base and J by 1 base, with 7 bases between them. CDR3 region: CASSQGGVQETQYF. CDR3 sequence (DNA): TGTGCCAGCAGCCAAGGCGGGGTCCAAGAGACCCAGTACTTC.

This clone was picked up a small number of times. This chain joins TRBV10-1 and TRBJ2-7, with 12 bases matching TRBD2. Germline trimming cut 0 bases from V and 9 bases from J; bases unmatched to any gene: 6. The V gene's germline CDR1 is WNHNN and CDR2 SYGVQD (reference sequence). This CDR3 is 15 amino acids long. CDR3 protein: CASSESPTSGSRQYF. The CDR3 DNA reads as TGCGCCAGCAGTGAGTCGCCGACTAGCGGGAGCAGGCAGTACTTC.

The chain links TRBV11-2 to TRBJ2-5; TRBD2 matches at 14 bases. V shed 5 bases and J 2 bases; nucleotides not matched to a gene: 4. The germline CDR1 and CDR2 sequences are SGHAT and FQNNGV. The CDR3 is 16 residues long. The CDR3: CASSPRTSGRQETQYF. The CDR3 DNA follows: TGTGCCAGCAGCCCCCGGACTAGCGGGAGGCAAGAGACCCAGTACTTC.